Each of the 17 T cell receptor beta chains below was sequenced from the same sample in a study of regulatory T cells in long-lasting Graves disease. Time point defined: newly diagnosed GD, antithyroid drugs for less than 3 months. The TCR library used RNA extracted from PBMCs. According to the study, TCR beta libraries were built with iRepertoire HTBI primers and CDR3-region Arm-PCR. One entry per CDR3 protein results from TCRdb running MiXCR on the multiplex PCR reads. The table lists around 420,000 distinct CDR3 sequences, roughly a sixth of them singletons. The source material was peripheral blood mononuclear cells (PBMCs), sampled at new diagnosis, from a patient treated with antithyroid drugs. The origin of the receptors is a female donor with Graves disease.

The gene calls are TRBV12-3 or TRBV12-4 and TRBJ2-5; 10 bases align to TRBD2. Trimming took 6 bases from V and 1 from J; bases not matched to a gene: 5. This CDR3 contains 15 residues. In DNA form, the CDR3 reads TGTGCCAGCAGCCGGTCTAGCGGGAGCCAAGAGACCCAGTACTTC. Encoded protein: CASSRSSGSQETQYF.

The CDR3 loop is CASTWSGHYEQYF. In nucleotides, the CDR3 is TGTGCCAGCACATGGAGCGGGCACTACGAGCAGTACTTC. The J gene is TRBJ2-7, the V gene TRBV27; D might be TRBD2 (6 bases). Germline V lookup: CDR1 MNHEY, CDR2 SMNVEV (reference sequence). Trimming took off 7 bases at V and 3 bases at J, with 13 bases between the two ends. CDR3 size: 13 residues.

This clonotype was seen a few times. A much larger clone is a single base away; this may be a read error. In DNA, the CDR3 is TGTGCCAGCAGCTTAGGGGACACGGTCTACGAGCAGTACTTC. Translating it yields CASSLGDTVYEQYF. The chain has TRBV11-2 and TRBJ2-7; D might be TRBD1 (6 bases). The CDR3 extends over 14 amino acids. Germline CDR1 is SGHAT and CDR2 is FQNNGV. The germline V and J ends were trimmed by 1 base and 3 bases, with 10 bases remaining between them.

This clonotype was seen many times. This sequence joins TRBV5-1 and TRBJ2-7, with TRBD1 matching over 7 bases. Germline values: CDR1 SGHRS, CDR2 YFSETQ. This CDR3 is built from 14 residues. Trimming removed 4 bases from V and 5 bases from J; junction bases left unmatched: 9. The chain's CDR3 is CASSPYTGANEQYF. CDR3 nucleotides: TGCGCCAGCAGCCCGTATACAGGGGCCAACGAGCAGTACTTC. Using reference TRBV5-1 and TRBJ2-7 for the parts outside the CDR3, the full variable domain is KAGVTQTPRYLIKTRGQQVTLSCSPISGHRSVSWYQQTPGQGLQFLFEYFSETQRNKGNFPGRFSGRQFSNSRSEMNVSTLELGDSALYLCASSPYTGANEQYFGPGTRLTVT.

This clonotype was observed at least ten times. V usage is TRBV28 and J usage is TRBJ1-2; D possibly corresponds to TRBD1 (6 bases). The CDR3 is 15 amino acids. CDR1 and CDR2 (germline): MDHEN, SYDVKM. The V end was cut by 8 bases, the J end by 4 bases, with 20 bases between. DNA of the CDR3: TGTGCCAGCTACCTTACTGGACAGCCTATCTATGGCTACACCTTC. Protein product: CASYLTGQPIYGYTF.

The CDR3 coding sequence is TGTGCCACCAGTGACGTCTTCGGACCGCCAAGGATCCCCTCACGGGAGACCTACGAGCAGTACTTC. This translates into CATSDVFGPPRIPSRETYEQYF. The gene calls are TRBV24-1 and TRBJ2-7; TRBD2 might be the D (6 bases). This CDR3 is 22 amino acids long. The germline V and J ends were trimmed by 4 bases and 2 bases, with 35 bases remaining between them. Germline V gene sequence: CDR1 KGHDR, CDR2 SFDVKD.

This clonotype was seen at least ten times. Relative to the germline gene, one junction end is altered; a read error may explain this. J is TRBJ2-1 and V is TRBV5-1, with a possible D match to TRBD2 (6 bases). This CDR3 contains 16 residues. Germline CDR1 and CDR2: SGHRS and YFSETQ. CDR3 DNA sequence: TGTGCCAGCAGCCCCGGCCTTTCTCGGGAGTACAATGAGCAGTTCTTC. It translates to CASSPGLSREYNEQFF.

This clonotype was seen at least ten times. J is TRBJ1-3 and V is TRBV10-3; 7 nucleotides agree with TRBD1. The germline gives CDR1 ENHRY, CDR2 SYGVKD. The junction had 5 bases not matched to a gene; V was cut back by 3 bases and J by 0 bases. The CDR3 contains 16 residues. CDR3 bases: TGTGCCATCAGTGAAGAGGGACAGCACTCTGGAAACACCATATATTTT. Translated, it gives CAISEEGQHSGNTIYF.

This clonotype was seen ten or more times. The chain carries TRBV6-2 or TRBV6-3 and TRBJ2-7; 10 bases match TRBD1. J gave up 2 bases and V 0 bases, and 10 bases lay outside the gene matches. This CDR3 region has 18 residues. The V gene's germline CDR1 is MNHEY and CDR2 SVGEGT. The CDR3 DNA reads TGTGCCAGCAGTTACTCTTCCGGGACAGGGGTAATGGCCTACGAGCAGTACTTC. Its translation: CASSYSSGTGVMAYEQYF.

The J gene is TRBJ2-3, the V gene TRBV29-1; TRBD1 might be the D (6 bases). From germline, CDR1 is SQVTM and CDR2 ANQGSEA. This CDR3 comprises 12 residues. Trimming stripped 3 bases from V and 6 bases from J, with 10 bases between. The CDR3 DNA reads as TGCAGCGTTGAGGGGGCGGAGGATACGCAGTATTTT. Residues: CSVEGAEDTQYF.

This clonotype was recorded many times. This chain uses TRBV3-1 with TRBJ2-2; a weak D match, TRBD2 (6 bases). V lost 0 bases and J 9 bases, leaving 14 bases between the germline ends. CDR3 size: 15 residues. Germline V gene data show CDR1 as LGHDT and CDR2 as YNNKEL (reference sequence). CDR3 in DNA: TGTGCCAGCAGCCAAGAGGTGTGGGGGGTGTGGGAGCTGTTTTTT. It codes for CASSQEVWGVWELFF.

This clonotype came up many times. The chain joins TRBV13 to TRBJ2-7; TRBD1 might be the D (5 bases). CDR3 size: 12 residues. V dropped 5 bases and J dropped 6 bases, with 11 bases sitting between them. Per germline, CDR1 PRHDT and CDR2 FYEKMQ (reference sequence). The CDR3 DNA reads as TGTGCCAGCAGCCAGACAGTCGGCGAGCAGTACTTC. It yields the protein CASSQTVGEQYF.

This clonotype came up many times. This chain joins TRBV7-3 and TRBJ2-3; TRBD2 matches 7 bases. CDR1 is SGHTA, CDR2 FQGTGA, per germline. The CDR3 loop spans 17 amino acids. The V segment lost 5 bases and the J segment 2 bases; nucleotides outside the gene matches: 13. The CDR3 region has the DNA TGTGCCAGCAGCGCCACACCTAGCGGTCGCTCCACAGATACGCAGTATTTT. Its protein is CASSATPSGRSTDTQYF.

This clonotype has ten or more counts. J is TRBJ2-1 and V is TRBV5-1; 7 bases line up with TRBD1. V lost 2 bases to trimming and J lost 10 bases; unmatched junction nucleotides: 12. CDR1 is SGHRS, CDR2 YFSETQ, per germline. The CDR3 is 15 amino acids. This CDR3 is CASSFLDRVGKEQFF. In nucleotides, the CDR3 is TGCGCCAGCAGCTTCCTAGACAGGGTGGGGAAGGAGCAGTTCTTC.

This clonotype was observed once. The V gene is TRBV28, the J gene TRBJ2-2, with D unclear. With 1 base removed from V and 6 bases from J, the gap between germline ends came to 24 bases. CDR1 is MDHEN, CDR2 SYDVKM, per germline. The CDR3 is 19 residues long. Here the CDR3 DNA reads TGTGCCAGCAGTTTATTCGGTGGCTGGGGTAAAGAGTTCGCCGGGGAGCTGTTTTTT. Its translation is CASSLFGGWGKEFAGELFF.

This clonotype was seen repeatedly, ten times or more. A junction boundary mismatches the germline segment, possibly from a read error. The CDR3 sequence: CASSSGGAKVDNSPLHF. The CDR3 nucleotides read TGTGCTAGCAGCTCCGGAGGTGCGAAAGTGGACAATTCACCCCTCCACTTT. This chain connects TRBV7-7 to TRBJ1-6; no clear D gene. The CDR3 contains 17 residues. Germline CDR1 and CDR2: SSHAT and FNYEAQ (reference sequence).

The V and J genes are TRBV4-1 and TRBJ2-1; D remains ambiguous. Trimming removed 4 bases at V and 6 bases at J, with 10 bases between. The length of the CDR3 is 13 residues. The germline gives CDR1 MGHRA, CDR2 YSYEKL. The CDR3 DNA is TGCGCCAGCAGCCCGTCCTGGGGCAATGAGCAGTTCTTC. The encoded protein is CASSPSWGNEQFF.